This TCR beta chain was recovered during a study of T-cell memory formation after mild COVID-19. Study outcomes and limitations: The study found balanced CD4/CD8 in clones contracting day 15 to 85 and a CD4+ lean in later expanders.

This clonotype has a handful of counts. Its antigen is not identified. MiXCR was run by TCRdb on the 5' RACE reads, yielding one entry per CDR3 protein. Among fewer than 400,000 distinct CDR3 sequences listed, under 15% were seen once. The CDR3 spans 13 residues. The germline V and J ends were trimmed by 6 bases and 8 bases, with 16 bases remaining between them. This receptor was identified in a man aged 18 to 29 who had mild COVID-19 (a few samples of this study predate the infection). Cell type and time point are not known. V gene TRBV12-3 or TRBV12-4 combines with J gene TRBJ1-1, with no clear D. The material sequenced was PBMCs or a T cell subset sorted from them (not recorded which). CDR3 loop: CASSLFFRSEAFF. Written as DNA, the CDR3 is TGTGCCAGCAGCCTCTTTTTTCGCAGCGAAGCTTTCTTT.